The 10 T cell receptor beta chains below all came from one sample that was sequenced in a study of siplizumab effects on memory and regulatory T cells. The table came from immunoSEQ multiplex PCR; TCRdb's copy has only in-frame clones and leaves some out. The sample carries some 56,000 clones, about 97% recorded once. The sequenced material came from naive CD8+ T cells sorted from blood. The receptors were sampled from a human donor in good health.

The chain joins TRBV4-1 to TRBJ2-4; D is unclear. The CDR3 sequence is 16 residues long. V lost 1 base, J lost 2 bases, and 12 bases lay in between. Germline assignment: CDR1 MGHRA and CDR2 YSYEKL. The CDR3 DNA follows: TGCGCCAGCAGCCAAGGCCAGTACCTACCCAAAAACATTCAGTACTTC. Protein product: CASSQGQYLPKNIQYF.

In its sample, this clone was seen once. At one boundary the junction diverges from the germline segment, which might be a read error. The chain employs TRBV19 and TRBJ1-5; unclear D gene. There are 11 residues in the CDR3. Germline V gene data show CDR1 as LNHDA and CDR2 as SQIVND (reference sequence). Here the CDR3 reads CASGFDTEASF. CDR3 DNA: TGTGCCAGTGGCTTCGACACCGAGGCGTCTTTT.

The CDR3 loop reads CASSPGVTGTDTQYF. The DNA for the CDR3 is TGTGCCAGCAGCCCCGGGGTGACAGGCACAGATACGCAGTATTTT. The V gene is TRBV7-3, the J gene TRBJ2-3, with D possibly called TRBD1 or TRBD2 (5 bases each). Per the germline V gene, CDR1 is SGHTA and CDR2 is FQGTGA. Trimming removed 5 bases at V and 1 base at J, with 13 bases between. This CDR3 region has 15 residues.

The V gene is TRBV29-1, the J gene TRBJ2-1, with 12 bases identical to TRBD2. Germline CDR1 SQVTM, CDR2 ANQGSEA. Trimming at V came to 7 bases and at J to 10 bases, leaving 8 bases not matched to a gene. The CDR3 extends over 13 amino acids. The CDR3 DNA follows: TGCAGCGCCAGGACTAGCGGGGTCGCGGAGCAGTTCTTC. Its protein is CSARTSGVAEQFF.

The CDR3 here is CASSLSGRGPEKLFF. CDR3 DNA: TGTGCCAGCAGTTTATCGGGCAGGGGGCCTGAAAAACTGTTTTTT. The chain carries TRBV27 and TRBJ1-4, with TRBD1 matching over 8 bases. V lost 0 bases to trimming and J lost 7 bases; unmatched junction nucleotides: 4. The CDR3 runs 15 residues. Per the germline V gene, CDR1 is MNHEY and CDR2 is SMNVEV (reference sequence).

The CDR3 DNA is TGTGCCAGCAGCTTAGCGATGGGCAGGAGGGGCGCAGATACGCAGTATTTT. This encodes CASSLAMGRRGADTQYF. This sequence joins TRBV11-1 and TRBJ2-3, with D maybe TRBD2 (6 bases). Germline CDR1 and CDR2: SGHAT and FQDESV (reference sequence). This CDR3 spans 17 amino acids. Trimming stripped 0 bases from V and 4 bases from J, with 17 bases between.

The chain employs TRBV27 and TRBJ1-5; D remains unclear. CDR1 MNHEY and CDR2 SMNVEV come from the germline V gene (reference sequence). The CDR3 runs to 13 residues. The germline V and J ends were trimmed by 6 bases and 0 bases, with 6 bases remaining between them. CDR3 nucleotide sequence: TGTGCCAGCAGCTGGACTAGCAATCAGCCCCAGCATTTT. Its protein is CASSWTSNQPQHF.

This chain uses TRBV7-6 with TRBJ2-6; no firm D call. Per germline, CDR1 SGHVS and CDR2 FNYEAQ. The CDR3 sequence is 17 residues long. V dropped 1 base and J dropped 2 bases, with 12 bases sitting between them. The CDR3 sequence is CASSLDARLAGANVLTF. The CDR3 bases are TGTGCCAGCAGCTTAGATGCTAGGCTCGCTGGGGCCAACGTCCTGACTTTC.

The chain has TRBV13 and TRBJ2-1; tentative D call: TRBD2 (6 bases). Per the germline V gene, CDR1 is PRHDT and CDR2 is FYEKMQ (reference sequence). V was trimmed by 2 bases and J by 3 bases, leaving 8 bases between them. This CDR3 has 14 residues. The CDR3, as DNA: TGTGCCAGCAGCTTACCGGGAGTCTACAATGAGCAGTTCTTC. Amino acids: CASSLPGVYNEQFF.

The V call is TRBV27, the J call TRBJ2-7; weak D call: TRBD2 (5 bases). This CDR3 has 14 amino acids. Trimming cost V 0 bases and J 6 bases, with 12 bases left between them. Germline values: CDR1 MNHEY, CDR2 SMNVEV (reference sequence). The CDR3 region has the DNA TGTGCCAGCAGTTTATCACTGCATACTAGCGAGCAGTACTTC. It encodes CASSLSLHTSEQYF.